This TCR beta chain comes out of a study of shared clonotypes between healthy human individuals. The table came from immunoSEQ multiplex PCR; TCRdb's copy has only in-frame clones and leaves some out. Of under 1,900,000 clones in the sample, around 98.5% were seen once. This CDR3 is built from 18 residues. Trimming removed 2 bases from V and 4 bases from J; junction bases left unmatched: 12. Germline V lookup: CDR1 PRHDT, CDR2 FYEKMQ (reference sequence). The sample consisted of naive CD4+ T cells sorted from blood. Subset meaning: CD45RA+ positively selected. This receptor was obtained from a man aged 30-40 years in good health. This chain links TRBV13 with TRBJ2-7; the match to TRBD2 covers 12 bases. This CDR3 is CASSLQLLAGGRRYEQYF. DNA of the CDR3: TGTGCCAGCAGCTTACAGTTACTAGCGGGAGGTCGTAGGTACGAGCAGTACTTC.